The T cell receptor beta chain under discussion was sequenced for a study of T-cell memory formation after mild COVID-19. Overall study context: Largely, TCR clusters stayed within a single donor.

In this sample, this clonotype turned up a few times. What it binds is not known. Whole-study results and caveats: Pre-infection memory held some responding clones, suggesting pre-existing cross-reactive T cells responded. CD4+ bias marked clones expanding day 15 to 37, unlike balanced contracting clones.

With constant-segment primers, 5'RACE yielded cDNA libraries of TCR alpha and TCR beta that carried sample barcodes and UMIs. TCRdb re-called the 5' RACE reads through MiXCR, storing one row per CDR3 protein. The table lists approximately 180,000 distinct CDR3 sequences, approximately 16% of them singletons, with around 1.9% in the top ten. Sequenced sample: PBMCs or a T cell subset sorted from them (not recorded which). This TCR derives from an adult woman who had mild COVID-19 (a few samples of this study predate the infection). Cell type and time point are not known.

The CDR3 bases are TGTGCCAGCAGCTTCGAGCAGGGCACCTACAATGAGCAGTTCTTC. It translates to CASSFEQGTYNEQFF. The chain is built from TRBV5-5 and TRBJ2-1, with D possibly TRBD1 on 5 matching bases. V lost 2 bases to trimming and J lost 2 bases, with 11 bases between them. Per the germline V gene, CDR1 is SGHKS and CDR2 is YYEKEE (reference sequence). The CDR3 spans 15 residues. The complete variable domain, with remaining parts taken from reference TRBV5-5 and TRBJ2-1, reads DAGVTQSPTHLIKTRGQQVTLRCSPISGHKSVSWYQQVLGQGPQFIFQYYEKEERGRGNFPDRFSARQFPNYSSELNVNALLLGDSALYLCASSFEQGTYNEQFFGPGTRLTVL.